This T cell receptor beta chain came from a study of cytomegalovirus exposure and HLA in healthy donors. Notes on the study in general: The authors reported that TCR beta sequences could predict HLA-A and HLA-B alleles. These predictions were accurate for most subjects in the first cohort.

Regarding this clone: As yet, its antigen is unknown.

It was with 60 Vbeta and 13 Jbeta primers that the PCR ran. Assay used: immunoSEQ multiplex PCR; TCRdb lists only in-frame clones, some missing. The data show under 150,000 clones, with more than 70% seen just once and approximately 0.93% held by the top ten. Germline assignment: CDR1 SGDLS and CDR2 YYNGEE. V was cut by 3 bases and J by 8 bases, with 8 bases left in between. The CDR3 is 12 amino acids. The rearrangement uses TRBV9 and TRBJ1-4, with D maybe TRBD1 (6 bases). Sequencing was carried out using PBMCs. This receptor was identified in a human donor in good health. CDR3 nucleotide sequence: TGTGCCAGCAGCGACGGACAGGAAAAACTGTTTTTT. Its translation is CASSDGQEKLFF.